Below, 23 T cell receptor beta chains from the same sample are listed, as sequenced in a study of blood T cell repertoires in COVID-19. Sequenced by immunoSEQ multiplex PCR; TCRdb stores in-frame clones only, minus some. The repertoire consists of about 260,000 clones, with 87% occurring once and the leading ten covering around 1.5%. Material: peripheral blood. All receptors derive from a woman aged 40 to 50 who had recovered from COVID-19.

The genes are TRBV9 and TRBJ1-1; a weak D match, TRBD1 (5 bases). The CDR3 length is 13 residues. V lost 3 bases to trimming and J lost 2 bases, with 8 bases between them. Germline CDR1 reads SGDLS; CDR2 reads YYNGEE. The CDR3 is CASSARVNTEAFF. The CDR3 bases are TGTGCCAGCAGCGCCAGGGTTAACACTGAAGCTTTCTTT.

This chain uses TRBV19 with TRBJ2-7, with 7 bases lining up with TRBD1. The V and J ends lost 4 bases and 5 bases, in that order; junction bases with no gene match: 8. The CDR3 loop spans 14 amino acids. From germline, CDR1 is LNHDA and CDR2 SQIVND (reference sequence). CDR3 amino acids: CASSKRQGAHEQYF. CDR3 DNA: TGTGCCAGTAGTAAGAGACAGGGCGCGCACGAGCAGTACTTC.

The V and J genes are TRBV14 and TRBJ1-6, with a tentative D call TRBD1 (5 bases). The CDR3 loop spans 15 amino acids. The germline gives CDR1 SGHDN, CDR2 FVKESK. The germline V and J ends were trimmed by 1 base and 10 bases, with 14 bases remaining between them. The CDR3 region has the DNA TGTGCCAGCAGCCAAGGGCAGAGTGGGGGGTCACCCCTCCACTTT. Its translation: CASSQGQSGGSPLHF.

This clone has just a few counts. CDR3 bases: TGTGCCAGTAGTATAGACAGGGACACTGAAGCTTTCTTT. It translates to CASSIDRDTEAFF. The rearrangement joins TRBV19 to TRBJ1-1; the D gene is possibly TRBD1 (5 bases). The CDR3 has 13 amino acids. The V end lost 0 bases, the J end lost 3 bases, and 5 bases lay between the germline ends. Germline-derived CDR1 and CDR2 are LNHDA and SQIVND (reference sequence).

This chain connects TRBV5-6 to TRBJ2-3, with 8 positions matching TRBD2. With 0 bases clipped from V and 3 bases from J, the junction kept 6 bases outside the gene matches. CDR1 and CDR2 (germline): SGHDT, YYEEEE. The CDR3 spans 16 residues. The CDR3: CASSLAQRGSTDTQYF. The CDR3 DNA sequence: TGTGCCAGCAGCTTGGCCCAGCGGGGGAGTACAGATACGCAGTATTTT.

The chain has TRBV5-4 and TRBJ2-3; D is ambiguous. V lost 1 base to trimming and J lost 4 bases, with 10 bases between them. The CDR3 is made up of 14 amino acids. From germline, CDR1 is SGHNT and CDR2 YYREEE (reference sequence). In DNA, the CDR3 is TGTGCCAGCAGCTTGCGAATGGGCGCAGATACGCAGTATTTT. Amino acid sequence: CASSLRMGADTQYF.

The V gene is TRBV10-2, the J gene TRBJ1-1; maybe TRBD1 (5 bases). The CDR3 covers 13 residues. CDR1 and CDR2 from the germline V gene are WSHSY and SAAADI. V was clipped by 6 bases and J by 3 bases, with 11 bases between them. In DNA form, the CDR3 reads TGCGCCAGCAGCGAACAGGTCTACACTGAAGCTTTCTTT. Translated: CASSEQVYTEAFF.

The V and J genes are TRBV11-2 and TRBJ2-3; 9 bases map to TRBD1. Germline V gives CDR1 SGHAT, CDR2 FQNNGV. The CDR3 consists of 18 residues. V lost 7 bases and J lost 0; bases outside the gene matches: 14. CDR3 region: CASTAGTGKHGSTDTQYF. The CDR3 DNA reads as TGTGCCAGCACCGCCGGGACAGGGAAGCATGGGAGCACAGATACGCAGTATTTT. The variable domain in full, with the rest retrieved from reference TRBV11-2 and TRBJ2-3, is EAGVAQSPRYKIIEKRQSVAFWCNPISGHATLYWYQQILGQGPKLLIQFQNNGVVDDSQLPKDRFSAERLKGVDSTLKIQPAKLEDSAVYLCASTAGTGKHGSTDTQYFGPGTRLTVL.

V usage is TRBV5-6 and J usage is TRBJ2-5, with D unresolved. The V end was cut by 2 bases, the J end by 5 bases, with 16 bases between. The germline gives CDR1 SGHDT, CDR2 YYEEEE. The CDR3 runs 15 residues. CDR3 sequence reads: CASSLAPKIRETQYF. CDR3 nucleotide sequence: TGTGCCAGCAGCTTAGCGCCAAAGATTCGGGAGACCCAGTACTTC.

As for this clone: The junction shows a germline mismatch at one end, possibly a read error. J is TRBJ1-5 and V is TRBV4-2; possible D gene TRBD1, 6 bases. Germline V lookup: CDR1 LGHNA, CDR2 YNFKEQ. The CDR3 totals 15 residues. CDR3 loop: CASSQAGVTNQPQHF. CDR3 DNA: TGTGCCAGCAGTCAAGCAGGGGTGACCAATCAGCCCCAGCATTTT.

The chain combines TRBV2 with TRBJ1-1, with 7 bases identical to TRBD1. CDR3 length: 14 residues. V was pared by 5 bases and J by 5 bases, with 8 bases of the junction left unmatched. Looked up from germline, CDR1 is SNHLY and CDR2 is FYNNEI. The CDR3 spells CASSSLGGYTEAFF. As DNA, the CDR3 is TGTGCCAGCAGTTCTCTAGGGGGCTATACTGAAGCTTTCTTT. The entire variable domain, with the rest obtained from reference TRBV2 and TRBJ1-1, is as follows: EPEVTQTPSHQVTQMGQEVILRCVPISNHLYFYWYRQILGQKVEFLVSFYNNEISEKSEIFDDQFSVERPDGSNFTLKIRSTKLEDSAMYFCASSSLGGYTEAFFGQGTRLTVV.

This chain joins TRBV12-3 or TRBV12-4 and TRBJ1-1; D possibly corresponds to TRBD1 (5 bases). The CDR3 consists of 12 residues. The V gene lost 6 bases and the J gene lost 11 bases, with 16 bases spanning the gap. The CDR3 DNA sequence: TGTGCCAGCAGCCCACCAGGGTATTCGGCTTTCTTT. Translated: CASSPPGYSAFF.

There are a few counts of this clone. The rearrangement links TRBV2 to TRBJ1-1; TRBD1 aligns across 11 bases. The germline V gene has CDR1 SNHLY and CDR2 FYNNEI. Trimming took 4 bases from V and 11 from J; bases not matched to a gene: 9. CDR3 length equals 14 residues. The CDR3 coding sequence is TGTGCCAGCAGTGCAGGACAGGGGGCGGTCCGCGCTTTCTTT. Protein sequence: CASSAGQGAVRAFF.

This chain links TRBV3-1 (or the pseudogene TRBV3-2) with TRBJ1-1; perhaps TRBD1 as D (5 bases). Germline V gene lookup returns CDR1 LGHDT and CDR2 YNNKEL (reference sequence). The CDR3 runs 14 residues. V was trimmed by 4 bases and J by 10 bases, leaving 19 bases between them. CDR3 in amino acids: CASSRPQGQQGAFF. The CDR3 DNA reads TGTGCCAGCAGCCGGCCGCAGGGCCAGCAGGGAGCTTTCTTT.

The V call is TRBV5-5, the J call TRBJ1-1; 7 bases line up with TRBD1. Trimming cost V 0 bases and J 4 bases; bases outside gene matches: 3. The CDR3 runs to 14 residues. Germline assignment: CDR1 SGHKS and CDR2 YYEKEE (reference sequence). The CDR3 spells CASSLEGARTEAFF. The CDR3 nucleotides read TGTGCCAGCAGCTTGGAGGGGGCGCGCACTGAAGCTTTCTTT. Together with reference TRBV5-5 and TRBJ1-1, the CDR3 gives the full variable domain: DAGVTQSPTHLIKTRGQQVTLRCSPISGHKSVSWYQQVLGQGPQFIFQYYEKEERGRGNFPDRFSARQFPNYSSELNVNALLLGDSALYLCASSLEGARTEAFFGQGTRLTVV.

The V gene is TRBV4-3, the J gene TRBJ1-5; no clear D gene. Germline loops: CDR1 LGHNA, CDR2 YSLEER. The CDR3 consists of 14 residues. V dropped 1 base and J dropped 2 bases, with 6 bases sitting between them. The CDR3 reads CASSQVAGNQPQHF. The CDR3 DNA reads as TGCGCCAGCAGCCAAGTGGCAGGCAATCAGCCCCAGCATTTT.

V and J are TRBV6-5 and TRBJ2-1; 7 nucleotides match TRBD2. V shed 8 bases and J 3 bases; nucleotides not matched to a gene: 7. Germline CDR1 MNHEY, CDR2 SVGAGI. The CDR3 consists of 14 residues. CDR3 residues: CASQAGEFYNEQFF. The CDR3 DNA reads as TGTGCCAGCCAGGCGGGGGAATTCTACAATGAGCAGTTCTTC.

CDR3 loop: CASSSTGGNYGYTF. In DNA, the CDR3 is TGTGCCAGCAGCTCTACAGGGGGGAACTATGGCTACACCTTC. The chain has TRBV7-9 and TRBJ1-2; 8 positions match TRBD1. The CDR3 covers 14 residues. Germline V CDR1 and CDR2: SEHNR, FQNEAQ (reference sequence). The ends lost 4 bases at V and 2 bases at J; junction bases unmatched: 3.

This chain connects TRBV30 to TRBJ1-4, with D hard to call. The CDR3 is 12 residues long. V shed 2 bases and J shed 8 bases, with 9 bases lying between them. The germline V gene encodes CDR1 GTSNPN and CDR2 SVGIG (reference sequence). The CDR3 protein is CAWSMGAEKLFF. DNA of the CDR3: TGTGCCTGGAGTATGGGAGCCGAAAAACTGTTTTTT.

This chain connects TRBV4-2 to TRBJ2-2; unclear D gene. V lost 0 bases, J lost 5 bases, and 13 bases lay in between. The CDR3 runs 16 residues. The germline gives CDR1 LGHNA, CDR2 YNFKEQ. In DNA, the CDR3 is TGTGCCAGCAGCCAAGATCACGGCAGGTGGACCGGGGAGCTGTTTTTT. It translates to CASSQDHGRWTGELFF.

The genes are TRBV2 and TRBJ2-3; D possibly corresponds to TRBD1 (5 bases). The CDR3 runs to 11 residues. Looked up from germline, CDR1 is SNHLY and CDR2 is FYNNEI. The CDR3 DNA sequence: TGTGCGGCCACGCAGGGAGATACGCAGTATTTT. Amino acids: CAATQGDTQYF. The variable domain in full, completed from reference TRBV2 and TRBJ2-3, reads EPEVTQTPSHQVTQMGQEVILRCVPISNHLYFYWYRQILGQKVEFLVSFYNNEISEKSEIFDDQFSVERPDGSNFTLKIRSTKLEDSAMYFCAATQGDTQYFGPGTRLTVL.

The CDR3 DNA is TGTGCTCAGACAGATACCAGCGTTGAAGCTTTCTTT. It is translated as CAQTDTSVEAFF. The rearrangement uses TRBV30 and TRBJ1-1, with a tentative D call TRBD1 (5 bases). Germline V gene sequence: CDR1 GTSNPN, CDR2 SVGIG (reference sequence). The CDR3 consists of 12 residues.

The J gene is TRBJ2-2, the V gene TRBV30; 8 bases are shared with TRBD1. CDR3 size: 16 residues. The ends lost 2 bases at V and 6 bases at J; junction bases unmatched: 11. From germline, CDR1 is GTSNPN and CDR2 SVGIG (reference sequence). The CDR3 nucleotides read TGTGCCTGGAGTCATTCCCGGCTGGACAGGGCCGGGGAGCTGTTTTTT. Translated: CAWSHSRLDRAGELFF.